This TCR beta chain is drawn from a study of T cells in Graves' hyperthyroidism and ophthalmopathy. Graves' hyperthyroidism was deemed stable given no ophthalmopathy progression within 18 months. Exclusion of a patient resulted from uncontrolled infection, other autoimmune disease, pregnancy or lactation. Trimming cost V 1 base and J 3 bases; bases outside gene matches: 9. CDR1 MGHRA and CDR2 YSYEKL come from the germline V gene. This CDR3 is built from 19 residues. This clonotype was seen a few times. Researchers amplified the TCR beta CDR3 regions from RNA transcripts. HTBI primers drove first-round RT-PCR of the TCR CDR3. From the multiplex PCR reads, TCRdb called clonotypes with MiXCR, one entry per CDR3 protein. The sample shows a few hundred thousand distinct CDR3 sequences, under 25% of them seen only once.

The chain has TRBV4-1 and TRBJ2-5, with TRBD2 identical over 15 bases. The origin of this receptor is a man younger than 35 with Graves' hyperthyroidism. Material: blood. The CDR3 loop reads CASSQGTSGGAGIEETQYF. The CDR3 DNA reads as TGCGCCAGCAGCCAAGGGACTAGCGGGGGGGCCGGTATTGAAGAGACCCAGTACTTC.